These 13 T cell receptor beta chains were all obtained from the same sample, sequenced in a study of blood T cell repertoires in COVID-19. The table came from immunoSEQ multiplex PCR; TCRdb's copy has only in-frame clones and leaves some out. The sample lists more than 200,000 clones, 85% to 90% occurring once. Sequenced sample: peripheral blood. These receptors were collected from a woman aged 55-69 years with COVID-19, enrolled during active disease.

V and J are TRBV28 and TRBJ1-1; 7 nucleotides line up with TRBD1. The length of the CDR3 is 15 residues. Germline loops: CDR1 MDHEN, CDR2 SYDVKM. J lost 0 bases, V lost 7 bases, and 8 bases had no gene match. The CDR3 nucleotides are TGTGCCAGCACCCCCCTCCAGGGGGTGAACACTGAAGCTTTCTTT. It encodes CASTPLQGVNTEAFF.

The rearrangement links TRBV9 to TRBJ2-3, with TRBD2 matching 7 bases. Per the germline V gene, CDR1 is SGDLS and CDR2 is YYNGEE. Trimming cost V 3 bases and J 2 bases; bases outside gene matches: 12. This CDR3 comprises 17 residues. The CDR3 DNA reads TGTGCCAGCAGCGGCCCTACTGGGGGGGTCTTCACAGATACGCAGTATTTT. Amino acid sequence: CASSGPTGGVFTDTQYF.

Worth noting for this clone: This sample also contains other DNA sequences that code for the same CDR3. V usage is TRBV14 and J usage is TRBJ2-7, with D possibly being TRBD1 (6 bases). CDR1 and CDR2 (germline): SGHDN, FVKESK. V dropped 0 bases and J dropped 4 bases, with 10 bases sitting between them. The CDR3 sequence is 14 residues long. The CDR3 DNA sequence: TGTGCCAGCAGCCAAGATGGCAGGGGTTACGAGCAGTACTTC. It codes for CASSQDGRGYEQYF.

CDR3 DNA sequence: TGTGCCAGCCACTCGGGACAGACCTACGAGCAGTACTTC. It specifies CASHSGQTYEQYF. This chain links TRBV25-1 with TRBJ2-7; 7 bases fit TRBD1. CDR1 is MGHDK, CDR2 SYGVNS, per germline. This CDR3 spans 13 amino acids. Trimming took 8 bases from V and 2 from J; bases not matched to a gene: 6.

V usage is TRBV28 and J usage is TRBJ2-2; 10 bases are a match to TRBD1. Trimming took 8 bases from V and 0 from J; bases not matched to a gene: 6. This CDR3 has 16 residues. Germline CDR1 and CDR2: MDHEN and SYDVKM. The CDR3 sequence: CASRWGTGANTGELFF. The CDR3 DNA sequence: TGTGCCAGCCGATGGGGGACAGGGGCGAACACCGGGGAGCTGTTTTTT.

The chain uses TRBV11-1 and TRBJ2-2; no definite D call. V shed 3 bases and J shed 7 bases, with 3 bases lying between them. The CDR3 has 11 amino acids. The V gene's germline CDR1 is SGHAT and CDR2 FQDESV (reference sequence). The CDR3 DNA reads TGTGCCAGCAGCTTCAACGGGGAGCTGTTTTTT. It is translated as CASSFNGELFF.

V and J are TRBV11-3 and TRBJ1-5; D ambiguous. Trimming removed 7 bases from V and 4 bases from J, with 17 bases in between. Germline V CDR1 and CDR2: SGHNT, YENEEA. The CDR3 consists of 15 residues. CDR3 residues: CASKPGPIRNQPQHF. The DNA of the CDR3 is TGTGCCAGCAAACCAGGCCCGATCCGGAATCAGCCCCAGCATTTT. Full variable domain (rest looked up from reference TRBV11-3 and TRBJ1-5): EAGVVQSPRYKIIEKKQPVAFWCNPISGHNTLYWYLQNLGQGPELLIRYENEEAVDDSQLPKDRFSAERLKGVDSTLKIQPAELGDSAVYLCASKPGPIRNQPQHFGDGTRLSIL.

In regard to this clone: The same CDR3 is also encoded by other DNA sequences in this sample. The V and J genes are TRBV4-2 and TRBJ1-1, with D unresolved. Trimming shortened V by 0 bases and J by 1 base, and 6 bases separated the two germline ends. Germline values: CDR1 LGHNA, CDR2 YNFKEQ. The CDR3 is made up of 14 amino acids. The CDR3 DNA is TGTGCCAGCAGCCAAGATCGCGGGAACACTGAAGCTTTCTTT. This translates into CASSQDRGNTEAFF.

This chain's CDR3 is CASSPGDGSSTDTQYF. Here the CDR3 DNA reads TGTGCCAGCAGCCCCGGAGACGGATCTAGCACAGATACGCAGTATTTT. This chain joins TRBV9 and TRBJ2-3; D remains ambiguous. The CDR3 has 16 amino acids. Germline values: CDR1 SGDLS, CDR2 YYNGEE. Trimming took off 4 bases at V and 0 bases at J, with 15 bases between the two ends.

V and J are TRBV27 and TRBJ2-3; 9 bases align to TRBD2. This CDR3 is 15 amino acids long. V dropped 2 bases and J dropped 2; count of bases not matched to a gene: 2. Germline values: CDR1 MNHEY, CDR2 SMNVEV (reference sequence). The CDR3 region has the DNA TGTGCCAGCAGTTTACTAGCGGGGTCCACAGATACGCAGTATTTT. Amino acid sequence: CASSLLAGSTDTQYF.

The chain is built from TRBV7-2 and TRBJ1-1; possible D gene TRBD1, 6 bases. The CDR3 runs to 13 residues. Germline assignment: CDR1 SGHTA and CDR2 FQGNSA. Trimming left V 5 bases short and J 5 bases short, with 12 bases between. CDR3 in DNA: TGTGCCAGCAGCCCAGTTAGGGGGACTGAAGCTTTCTTT. It encodes CASSPVRGTEAFF.

The genes are TRBV4-2 and TRBJ2-7; 8 nucleotides align to TRBD2. The CDR3 length is 15 residues. V shed 4 bases and J 3 bases; nucleotides not matched to a gene: 8. Germline V lookup: CDR1 LGHNA, CDR2 YNFKEQ. The CDR3 reads CASSPGPRGGYEQYF. The DNA of the CDR3 is TGTGCCAGCAGCCCGGGTCCCCGGGGGGGCTACGAGCAGTACTTC.

The chain links TRBV5-6 to TRBJ2-7; 9 bases match TRBD2. Losses at the gene ends were 4 bases for V and 6 bases for J; bases not matched to a gene: 11. The CDR3 length is 15 residues. Germline CDR1 is SGHDT and CDR2 is YYEEEE. The CDR3 reads CASSRLDSGRSEQYF. The CDR3 DNA reads as TGTGCCAGCAGCCGATTAGATAGCGGGAGAAGCGAGCAGTACTTC.